The rows below give T cell receptor beta chains drawn from one sample of a study of T cell repertoires in cytomegalovirus infection. These TCRs' antigens remain unknown. TCRdb redid the calling of the reads with MiXCR, one entry per CDR3 protein. The sample records roughly 800,000 distinct CDR3 sequences, almost 30% being singletons. The material was cultured CD8+ T cells from PBMCs, obtained from culture after CMV antigen stimulation. These receptors all stem from a human donor in good health (CMV status not recorded). Some clones in this sample may be carry-over from other donors' samples. CDR3s include the opening cysteine and the closing phenylalanine or tryptophan. A D gene is named only where the DNA matches it firmly. Clone sizes are given selectively: once, few, many, or a class where the clone is expanded.

clone_size	d_call	v_call	j_call	cdr3_nt	cdr3_aa
NA	NA	TRBV9	TRBJ2-3	TGTGCCAGCAGCACCACCTTTTCCACAGATACGCAGTATTTT	CASSTTFSTDTQYF
few	NA	TRBV7-9	TRBJ1-2	TGTGCCAGCAGCTTAGTTGGGACGGATTTTTATGGCTACACCTTC	CASSLVGTDFYGYTF
NA	NA	TRBV7-6	TRBJ2-2	TGTCCCAGCAGCCACGGGAGACAGCTGTTTTTT	CPSSHGRQLFF
NA	NA	TRBV4-2	TRBJ2-1	TGTGCCAGCAGCCAAGAGGTCAGGAACTCCTACAATGAGCAGTTCTTC	CASSQEVRNSYNEQFF
NA	TRBD1	TRBV29-1	TRBJ2-7	TGCAGCTTCCGGGACAGGGGGGTGAACGAGCAGTACTTC	CSFRDRGVNEQYF
NA	NA	TRBV27	TRBJ1-5	TGTGCCAGCAGTTTATTCGGGCCGGAATCCTTTAGCAATCAGCCCCAGCATTTT	CASSLFGPESFSNQPQHF
few	TRBD1	TRBV19	TRBJ2-7	TGTGCCAGTAGTACCGGGACAGCCTCCTACGAGCAGTACTTC	CASSTGTASYEQYF
NA	TRBD2	TRBV4-3	TRBJ2-3	TGCGCCAGCAGCCAGTCGGGTTCCGGGACTAGCGGGGAGAGAGCGCTCACAGATACGCCGTATTTT	CASSQSGSGTSGERALTDTPYF
many	NA	TRBV7-2	TRBJ2-2	TGTGCCAGCAGCGGGGGGGCCACCGGGGAGCTGTTTTTT	CASSGGATGELFF
few	NA	TRBV19	TRBJ2-1	TGTGCCACCAACGGGTATTTTTACAATGAGCAGTTCTTC	CATNGYFYNEQFF
few	TRBD1	TRBV7-9	TRBJ1-6	TGTGCCAGTGGTGACAGGGCGGATTCACCCCTCCACTTT	CASGDRADSPLHF
many	TRBD1	TRBV13	TRBJ2-1	TGTGCCAGCAGCTTAGGACAGGGGCTCGGTGAGCAGTTCTTC	CASSLGQGLGEQFF
few	NA	TRBV6-5	TRBJ2-1	TGTGCCAGCAGTTGGGGACTTCAGCGGTTCTTC	CASSWGLQRFF
NA	NA	TRBV2	TRBJ1-2	TGTGCCAGCAGTGAGGCCTACCCTCCCGATGGCTACACCTTC	CASSEAYPPDGYTF
NA	NA	TRBV9	TRBJ2-5	TGTGCCAGCAGCGTAGCCCCTGGGGTTTTGGATGGAACCCAAGAGACCCAGTACTTC	CASSVAPGVLDGTQETQYF